One and the same sample provided the 31 T cell receptor beta chains below, sequenced in a study of blood T cell repertoires in COVID-19. Method: immunoSEQ multiplex PCR; TCRdb's copy keeps in-frame clones and lacks some. The sample includes approximately 70,000 clones, around 79% of them seen just once. Sequencing was carried out using peripheral blood. The origin of the receptors is an elderly woman with active or convalescent COVID-19.

J is TRBJ1-1 and V is TRBV18; 7 positions match TRBD1. The germline CDR1 and CDR2 sequences are KGHSH and LQKENI. V trimming: 4 bases; J trimming: 5 bases; junction bases outside the gene matches: 7. The CDR3 is 14 amino acids. Written as DNA, the CDR3 is TGTGCCAGCTCACGGGAGACAGGGTATACTGAAGCTTTCTTT. Protein product: CASSRETGYTEAFF.

J is TRBJ2-7 and V is TRBV18, with TRBD2 matching over 14 bases. CDR3 length: 17 amino acids. V shed 6 bases, J shed 3 bases, and the junction held 10 bases outside the gene matches. From germline, CDR1 is KGHSH and CDR2 LQKENI. The CDR3 DNA reads TGTGCCAGCTCGCGGACACCGGGACTAGCGGGAGTCTACGAGCAGTACTTC. Its protein product is CASSRTPGLAGVYEQYF. Together with reference TRBV18 and TRBJ2-7, the CDR3 gives the full variable domain: NAGVMQNPRHLVRRRGQEARLRCSPMKGHSHVYWYRQLPEEGLKFMVYLQKENIIDESGMPKERFSAEFPKEGPSILRIQQVVRGDSAAYFCASSRTPGLAGVYEQYFGPGTRLTVT.

CDR3 sequence: CASSAYSIAGGLETQYF. The CDR3 nucleotides read TGTGCCAGCAGCGCATACAGTATCGCGGGAGGCTTGGAGACCCAGTACTTC. This rearrangement joins TRBV13 to TRBJ2-5, with TRBD2 matching over 8 bases. The CDR3 runs 17 residues. Germline V lookup: CDR1 PRHDT, CDR2 FYEKMQ (reference sequence). The J segment lost 5 bases and the V segment lost 5 bases, leaving 16 bases of the junction unmatched.

The table lists this clone with a few counts. The chain couples TRBV7-2 to TRBJ1-6; D is uncertain. Germline CDR1 is SGHTA and CDR2 is FQGNSA. This CDR3 is 13 amino acids long. V was clipped by 7 bases and J by 0 bases, with 4 bases between them. The CDR3, as DNA: TGTGCCAGCACGAGCTCCTATAATTCACCCCTCCACTTT. Its protein product is CASTSSYNSPLHF.

V and J are TRBV12-5 and TRBJ2-1; TRBD1 might be the D (6 bases). The CDR3 sequence is 14 residues long. V was pared by 1 base and J by 2 bases, with 6 bases between. Germline lookup yields CDR1 LGHNT and CDR2 FRNRAP. CDR3 loop: CASGLGTAYNEQFF. The CDR3 nucleotides are TGTGCTAGTGGTTTGGGGACAGCCTACAATGAGCAGTTCTTC.

This clone was seen a handful of times. The V and J genes are TRBV6-5 and TRBJ2-7, with a weak D call TRBD2 (5 bases). The CDR3 runs to 14 residues. With 7 bases removed from V and 4 bases from J, the gap between germline ends came to 17 bases. Germline CDR1 MNHEY, CDR2 SVGAGI. The CDR3 DNA reads as TGTGCCAGCAAGGTAGTGCGGGTGTGGTACGAGCAGTACTTC. As protein: CASKVVRVWYEQYF.

J is TRBJ1-4 and V is TRBV5-4; TRBD1 is a possible D gene (6 bases). The CDR3 covers 18 residues. Germline V gene data show CDR1 as SGHNT and CDR2 as YYREEE (reference sequence). The V end was cut by 4 bases, the J end by 4 bases, with 23 bases between. The CDR3 nucleotides read TGTGCCAGCAGCCCCAGTGGGGGCCGCAGGCACCTTAATGAAAAACTGTTTTTT. Amino acid sequence: CASSPSGGRRHLNEKLFF.

The chain uses TRBV20-1 and TRBJ2-1, with TRBD2 matching 12 bases. Germline CDR1 DFQATT, CDR2 SNEGSKA (reference sequence). The CDR3 extends over 15 amino acids. J lost 7 bases, V lost 3 bases, and 7 bases had no gene match. The CDR3 coding sequence is TGCAGTGCTAGTCCCCTAGCGGGAGGGTGGAATGAGCAGTTCTTC. Protein: CSASPLAGGWNEQFF.

The chain uses TRBV6-5 and TRBJ2-7, with 9 bases fitting TRBD1. Germline V gene lookup returns CDR1 MNHEY and CDR2 SVGAGI. The ends lost 6 bases at V and 2 bases at J; junction bases unmatched: 5. The CDR3 is 14 residues long. CDR3 loop: CASSWGTGTYEQYF. Written as DNA, the CDR3 is TGTGCCAGCAGCTGGGGGACAGGGACCTACGAGCAGTACTTC.

This clone was observed a handful of times. V and J are TRBV7-9 and TRBJ2-7, with D unclear. Per the germline V gene, CDR1 is SEHNR and CDR2 is FQNEAQ (reference sequence). Trimming took off 4 bases at V and 1 base at J, with 8 bases between the two ends. The CDR3 extends over 13 amino acids. CDR3 protein: CASSSTLSYEQYF. The CDR3 DNA reads TGTGCCAGCAGCTCGACTCTTTCCTACGAGCAGTACTTC.

The rearrangement joins TRBV7-2 to TRBJ2-3; D is ambiguous. V lost 1 base and J 0 bases, leaving 11 bases between the germline ends. Germline V gives CDR1 SGHTA, CDR2 FQGNSA. CDR3 length: 16 residues. This CDR3 reads CASSLGVLRSTDTQYF. The CDR3 DNA follows: TGTGCCAGCAGCTTAGGAGTACTTCGTAGCACAGATACGCAGTATTTT.

V and J are TRBV19 and TRBJ1-6; 7 bases are shared with TRBD1. The CDR3 length is 14 residues. CDR1 and CDR2 from the germline V gene are LNHDA and SQIVND (reference sequence). Trimming at V came to 6 bases and at J to 10 bases, leaving 9 bases not matched to a gene. The CDR3 nucleotides read TGTGCCAGTAGGCCGACAGGGCGTCGATCACCCCTCCACTTT. It yields the protein CASRPTGRRSPLHF.

The sample holds a few counts of this clone. The chain combines TRBV5-5 with TRBJ1-1; unclear D gene. The V end lost 2 bases, the J end lost 1 base, and 12 bases lay between the germline ends. Germline V lookup: CDR1 SGHKS, CDR2 YYEKEE (reference sequence). The CDR3 consists of 15 residues. CDR3: CASSFRLTQNTEAFF. CDR3 DNA: TGTGCCAGCAGCTTTAGACTTACCCAGAACACTGAAGCTTTCTTT.

The rearrangement links TRBV6-5 to TRBJ2-7; 8 bases match TRBD1. This CDR3 has 13 amino acids. The germline V gene has CDR1 MNHEY and CDR2 SVGAGI. Trimming took 8 bases from V and 5 from J; bases not matched to a gene: 8. DNA of the CDR3: TGTGCCAGCGGATGGACAGGGAGAAACGAGCAGTACTTC. Translating gives CASGWTGRNEQYF.

J is TRBJ2-1 and V is TRBV28; weak D call: TRBD1 (5 bases). V lost 9 bases and J 0 bases, leaving 15 bases between the germline ends. The CDR3 totals 15 residues. CDR1 is MDHEN, CDR2 SYDVKM, per germline. DNA for the CDR3: TGTGCCAGTAATCTGTGGGGCGCCTCCTACAATGAGCAGTTCTTC. As protein: CASNLWGASYNEQFF.

This chain uses TRBV19 with TRBJ1-5; D ambiguous. The CDR3 is 14 residues long. Germline lookup yields CDR1 LNHDA and CDR2 SQIVND (reference sequence). The V end lost 3 bases, the J end lost 0 bases, and 6 bases lay between the germline ends. The CDR3 loop is CASSILSSNQPQHF. Here the CDR3 DNA reads TGTGCCAGTAGTATCTTGAGTAGCAATCAGCCCCAGCATTTT.

This chain connects TRBV7-8 to TRBJ2-7; D may be TRBD1 (6 bases). Germline loops: CDR1 SGHVS, CDR2 FQNEAQ. CDR3 length equals 15 residues. V was clipped by 2 bases and J by 0 bases, with 11 bases between them. CDR3 region: CASSLRTAASYEQYF. DNA of the CDR3: TGTGCCAGCAGCTTAAGGACAGCCGCCTCCTACGAGCAGTACTTC.

The genes are TRBV5-8 and TRBJ1-1; 12 positions match TRBD1. J lost 6 bases, V lost 4 bases, and 10 bases had no gene match. Germline V gives CDR1 SGHTS, CDR2 YDEGEE. The CDR3 is 16 residues long. For the CDR3, the DNA is TGTGCCAGCAGCCTCTTAACCGGGACAGGGGGCCCTGAAGCTTTCTTT. This gives the protein CASSLLTGTGGPEAFF.

The V gene is TRBV19, the J gene TRBJ2-3, with D possibly being TRBD1 (6 bases). CDR1 is LNHDA and CDR2 is SQIVND in the germline V gene (reference sequence). V gave up 6 bases and J gave up 5 bases, with 12 bases separating them. The CDR3 covers 13 residues. The CDR3 sequence: CASRKQGVDTQYF. CDR3 coding DNA: TGTGCCAGTAGGAAACAGGGCGTAGATACGCAGTATTTT.

This chain connects TRBV12-5 to TRBJ2-1; perhaps TRBD2 as D (6 bases). The CDR3 runs 15 residues. With 0 bases removed from V and 3 bases from J, the gap between germline ends came to 9 bases. The germline gives CDR1 LGHNT, CDR2 FRNRAP. The CDR3 DNA follows: TGTGCTAGTGGTTTGGTATTGGGGGGCTACAATGAGCAGTTCTTC. This encodes CASGLVLGGYNEQFF.

The chain employs TRBV7-6 and TRBJ2-6; 12 bases align to TRBD2. This CDR3 region has 18 residues. The junction had 7 bases not matched to a gene; V was cut back by 3 bases and J by 4 bases. In germline, CDR1 is SGHVS, CDR2 FNYEAQ. This CDR3 is CASSLSLAGGGGANVLTF. In DNA form, the CDR3 reads TGTGCCAGCAGCTTGTCGCTAGCGGGGGGGGGAGGGGCCAACGTCCTGACTTTC.

This chain joins TRBV11-2 and TRBJ1-3; no firm D call. CDR1 SGHAT and CDR2 FQNNGV come from the germline V gene. V gave up 5 bases and J gave up 0 bases, with 14 bases separating them. The CDR3 contains 16 residues. The chain's CDR3 is CASSPTYSYSGNTIYF. CDR3 bases: TGTGCCAGCAGCCCAACCTATTCTTACTCTGGAAACACCATATATTTT.

The chain is built from TRBV19 and TRBJ2-3; 9 bases match TRBD2. This CDR3 is built from 16 residues. Losses at the gene ends were 5 bases for V and 0 bases for J; bases not matched to a gene: 6. Germline CDR1 LNHDA, CDR2 SQIVND (reference sequence). DNA of the CDR3: TGTGCCAGTAGTTCGAGACTAGCGGCTAGCACAGATACGCAGTATTTT. Translating gives CASSSRLAASTDTQYF.

This chain connects TRBV28 to TRBJ2-5; TRBD2 matches at 15 bases. Trimming took 2 bases from V and 4 from J; bases not matched to a gene: 11. Germline V lookup: CDR1 MDHEN, CDR2 SYDVKM. This CDR3 has 19 amino acids. CDR3 in amino acids: CASSLMRTGGLAGGETQYF. The CDR3 DNA sequence: TGTGCCAGCAGTTTAATGCGCACGGGGGGACTAGCGGGAGGAGAGACCCAGTACTTC.

The chain uses TRBV27 and TRBJ1-1, with 8 bases that match TRBD1. Germline-derived CDR1 and CDR2 are MNHEY and SMNVEV (reference sequence). After removal of 2 bases from V and 0 bases from J, the junction contained 2 bases not matched to a gene. The CDR3 extends over 15 amino acids. The CDR3 reads CASSLGQGLNTEAFF. DNA for the CDR3: TGTGCCAGCAGTTTAGGACAGGGCCTGAACACTGAAGCTTTCTTT.

This clone was seen once. CDR3 residues: CASSLASGGSGELFF. CDR3 DNA: TGTGCCAGCAGCTTAGCCAGCGGGGGGTCCGGGGAGCTGTTTTTT. The V and J genes are TRBV7-7 and TRBJ2-2, with TRBD2 matching over 9 bases. The CDR3 runs to 15 residues. The germline V gene has CDR1 SSHAT and CDR2 FNYEAQ (reference sequence). V gave up 0 bases and J gave up 6 bases; unmatched junction bases: 2.

This sequence joins TRBV7-2 and TRBJ1-5, with D maybe TRBD1 (6 bases). Germline V gene lookup returns CDR1 SGHTA and CDR2 FQGNSA. This CDR3 comprises 14 residues. Between the trimmed V and J ends, which lost 5 bases and 0 bases, there was a span of 8 bases. The DNA for the CDR3 is TGTGCCAGCAGCCAAGGGGGTAGCAATCAGCCCCAGCATTTT. Protein sequence: CASSQGGSNQPQHF.

The V and J genes are TRBV6-5 and TRBJ2-2; 8 bases are shared with TRBD1. This CDR3 comprises 15 residues. Per germline, CDR1 MNHEY and CDR2 SVGAGI. V shed 2 bases, J shed 5 bases, and the junction held 4 bases outside the gene matches. CDR3 nucleotide sequence: TGTGCCAGCAGTTACACAGGGGGTGAAACCGGGGAGCTGTTTTTT. The encoded protein is CASSYTGGETGELFF.

The rearrangement uses TRBV18 and TRBJ1-5; D not resolved. The CDR3 is 16 residues long. The V gene lost 1 base and the J gene lost 4 bases, with 14 bases spanning the gap. Germline V CDR1 and CDR2: KGHSH, LQKENI. The CDR3 loop reads CASSPRSPPKNQPQHF. In DNA form, the CDR3 reads TGTGCCAGCTCACCACGTAGCCCGCCTAAAAATCAGCCCCAGCATTTT.

This sequence joins TRBV2 and TRBJ1-5; no definite D call. V lost 2 bases and J 7 bases, leaving 9 bases between the germline ends. Looked up from germline, CDR1 is SNHLY and CDR2 is FYNNEI. This CDR3 is 13 amino acids long. The CDR3 sequence is CASSELAGQPQHF. For the CDR3, the DNA is TGTGCCAGCAGTGAATTAGCGGGGCAGCCCCAGCATTTT. Variable domain in full (rest from reference TRBV2 and TRBJ1-5): EPEVTQTPSHQVTQMGQEVILRCVPISNHLYFYWYRQILGQKVEFLVSFYNNEISEKSEIFDDQFSVERPDGSNFTLKIRSTKLEDSAMYFCASSELAGQPQHFGDGTRLSIL.

The chain carries TRBV3-1 (or the pseudogene TRBV3-2) and TRBJ1-5, with D perhaps TRBD1 (5 bases). Germline CDR1 LGHDT, CDR2 YNNKEL (reference sequence). Trimming shortened V by 3 bases and J by 6 bases, and 9 bases separated the two germline ends. This CDR3 comprises 13 residues. CDR3 amino acids: CASSHRGFQPQHF. The CDR3, as DNA: TGTGCCAGCAGCCATAGGGGTTTTCAGCCCCAGCATTTT.